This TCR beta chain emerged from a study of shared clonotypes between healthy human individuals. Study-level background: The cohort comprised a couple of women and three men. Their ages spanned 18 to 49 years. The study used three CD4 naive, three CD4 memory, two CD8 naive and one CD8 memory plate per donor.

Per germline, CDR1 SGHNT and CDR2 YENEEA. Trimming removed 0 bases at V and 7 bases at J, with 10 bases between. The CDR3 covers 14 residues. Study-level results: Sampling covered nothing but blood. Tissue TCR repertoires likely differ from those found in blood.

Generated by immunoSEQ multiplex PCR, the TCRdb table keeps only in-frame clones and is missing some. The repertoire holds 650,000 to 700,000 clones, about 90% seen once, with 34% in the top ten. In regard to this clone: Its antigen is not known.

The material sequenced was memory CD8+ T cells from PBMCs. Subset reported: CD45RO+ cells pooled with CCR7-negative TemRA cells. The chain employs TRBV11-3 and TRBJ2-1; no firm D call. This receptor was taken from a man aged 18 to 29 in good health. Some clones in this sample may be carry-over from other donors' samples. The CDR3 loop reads CASSLDFTENEQFF. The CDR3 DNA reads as TGTGCCAGCAGCTTAGATTTCACCGAGAATGAGCAGTTCTTC.